The clone carrying this T cell receptor beta chain was counted ten times or more. Its specificity is not known. The data are from a study of identical twins. Healthy Caucasians made up all donors. TCRdb re-called the 5' RACE reads through MiXCR, storing one row per CDR3 protein. The table lists fewer than 550,000 distinct CDR3 sequences, roughly 15% of them singletons. CDR1 LGHNA and CDR2 YNFKEQ come from the germline V gene. This CDR3 contains 15 residues. J gave up 4 bases and V 0 bases, and 5 bases lay outside the gene matches. Study-wide results and limits: One should note that invariant MAIT and iNKT cells could partly confound zero-insertion analyses.

This same sample was also taken into another study, of yellow fever vaccine responses in identical twins.

This sequence originates from a woman between 18 and 29 years old in good health. The sequencing sample was made of CD4+ T cells sorted from blood. The chain links TRBV4-2 to TRBJ1-2; 7 nucleotides line up with TRBD1. CDR3 amino acids: CASSQDAGQTYGYTF. CDR3 sequence (DNA): TGTGCCAGCAGCCAAGACGCGGGACAGACCTATGGCTACACCTTC.